Detailed here is one T cell receptor beta chain. Data came from immunoSEQ multiplex PCR; TCRdb stores just in-frame clones and leaves some out. The sample shows some 95,000 clones, roughly 85% of them seen only once. Looked up from germline, CDR1 is MNHNS and CDR2 is SASEGT. V shed 4 bases and J shed 2 bases, with 16 bases lying between them. This CDR3 has 16 residues. The data originate from a study of OX40 agonist ivuxolimab in advanced cancers. This TCR was recovered from an adult with an advanced solid tumor such as melanoma, head and neck, liver or kidney cancer. The chain combines TRBV6-1 with TRBJ2-3, with D tentatively TRBD2 (6 bases). The source material was CD4+ or CD8+ T cells sorted from blood, sampled in a trial of the OX40 agonist ivuxolimab. CDR3 region: CASSVGKAGPTDTQYF. CDR3 bases: TGTGCCAGCAGTGTGGGTAAGGCGGGGCCCACAGATACGCAGTATTTT.